These T cell receptor beta chains were read from a single sample in a study of cytomegalovirus exposure and HLA in healthy donors. This table comes from immunoSEQ multiplex PCR, and its TCRdb copy is limited to in-frame clones, with some not included. The sample shows some 98,000 clones, about 88% of them seen only once. The sample comprised PBMCs. The receptors shown here come from a man in his late teens or twenties in good health and CMV-seropositive. Both conserved end residues are part of each CDR3. A D gene is named only where the DNA matches it firmly. The listing skips clone size in some rows; elsewhere it reads once, few, many or a size class.

clone_size d_call j_call v_call cdr3_nt cdr3_aa
once - TRBJ1-2 TRBV28 TGTGCCAGCAGTTTTAGGGACGAGGGGGACGGCTACACCTTC CASSFRDEGDGYTF
- - TRBJ2-7 TRBV2 TGTGCCAGCAGTTCCGGCCAGGTCTCCTACGAGCAGTACTTC CASSSGQVSYEQYF
- - TRBJ2-2 TRBV6-6 TGTGCCAGCAGTGTTAGTGCCACCGGGGAGCTGTTTTTT CASSVSATGELFF
- - TRBJ1-4 TRBV6-6 TGTGCCAGCAGTTACTCCGGGGGGCGTGGGGAAAAACTGTTTTTT CASSYSGGRGEKLFF
- TRBD1 TRBJ1-1 TRBV5-1 TGCGCCAGCAGCTTCACGGGACAGGGTAACACTGAAGCTTTCTTT CASSFTGQGNTEAFF
once TRBD2 TRBJ2-7 TRBV5-5 TGTGCCAGCAGCATCGGGACTAGCGGGAGGAACCCCTACGAGCAGTACTTC CASSIGTSGRNPYEQYF
- TRBD1 TRBJ1-2 TRBV7-7 TGTGCCAGCAGCCCCGGGACAGGGTATGGCTACACCTTC CASSPGTGYGYTF
- - TRBJ2-1 TRBV13 TGTGCCAGCGGGTGGAGCTCCTACAATGAGCAGTTCTTC CASGWSSYNEQFF
- - TRBJ2-3 TRBV6-5 TGTGCCAGCAGTTACAACCCGGGTATCACAGATACGCAGTATTTT CASSYNPGITDTQYF
- - TRBJ2-7 TRBV11-3 TGTGCCAGCAGCTCACCGGAGAATACCTCCTACGAGCAGTACTTC CASSSPENTSYEQYF
- TRBD2 TRBJ2-3 TRBV5-6 TGTGCCAGCAGCTTAGGCGGGGGAGCCACAGATACGCAGTATTTT CASSLGGGATDTQYF
- - TRBJ2-5 TRBV5-4 TGTGCCAGCAGCTTGTCAGGGGCGGGAGAGACCCAGTACTTC CASSLSGAGETQYF
- TRBD1 TRBJ2-7 TRBV19 TGTGCCAGTAGTATAGTTACAGGGGCGAATCACGAGCAGTACTTC CASSIVTGANHEQYF
- TRBD1 TRBJ2-5 TRBV7-3 TGTGCCAGCAGCCAAGACAGGGGCGAGACCCAGTACTTC CASSQDRGETQYF
- - TRBJ2-7 TRBV28 TGTGCCAGCAGTTTATGGCAGGGAGGCTCCGAGCAGTACTTC CASSLWQGGSEQYF
- - TRBJ2-7 TRBV4-1 TGCGCCAGCAGCCAAGATCCAGGGGATAACTACGAGCAGTACTTC CASSQDPGDNYEQYF
- TRBD2 TRBJ2-1 TRBV5-1 TGCGCCAGCAGCGGAGGGACTAGCGCCAACTACAATGAGCAGTTCTTC CASSGGTSANYNEQFF
- - TRBJ1-2 TRBV4-3 TGCGCCAGCAGCCAGCGCGTAGGGGCATGGGGTTATGGCTACACCTTC CASSQRVGAWGYGYTF
- TRBD1 TRBJ1-1 TRBV7-2 TGTGCCAGCAGTCCCGGACAGGGGATGAACACTGAAGCTTTCTTT CASSPGQGMNTEAFF
- TRBD1 TRBJ2-7 TRBV11-3 TGTGCCAGCAGCTTCGACAGGGTGTACGAGCAGTACTTC CASSFDRVYEQYF
- TRBD2 TRBJ2-3 TRBV4-2 TGTGCCAGCAGCCAAGATCCAGCGGGAGGGCCAGATACGCAGTATTTT CASSQDPAGGPDTQYF
few - TRBJ2-7 TRBV7-2 TGTGCCAGCAGCTTGACAACCTACGAGCAGTACTTC CASSLTTYEQYF
- TRBD1 TRBJ1-6 TRBV15 TGTGCCACCAGCAGAGGACGACAGGGCCTCTCACCCCTCCACTTT CATSRGRQGLSPLHF
- TRBD2 TRBJ2-1 TRBV29-1 TGCAGCGTACGGACTAGCGGGGGACACAATGAGCAGTTCTTC CSVRTSGGHNEQFF
- TRBD2 TRBJ2-7 TRBV6-5 TGTGCCACCAGACCGGGGGGGCCCTACGAGCAGTACTTC CATRPGGPYEQYF
- TRBD2 TRBJ2-3 TRBV18 TGTGCCAGCTCACCGTCCGGACTAGCGGGGCTCACAGATACGCAGTATTTT CASSPSGLAGLTDTQYF
- TRBD1 TRBJ2-7 TRBV5-4 TGTGCCAGCAGCCAGGGACAGGGGGCTTTCGATCACGAGCAGTACTTC CASSQGQGAFDHEQYF
- - TRBJ1-2 TRBV7-2 TGTGCCAGCAGCAGTGGGGGGGCGTTGAAACCTGGCTACACCTTC CASSSGGALKPGYTF
- - TRBJ2-3 TRBV4-3 TGCGCCAGCAGCCAAGACGTCGGCACAGATACGCAGTATTTT CASSQDVGTDTQYF
- - TRBJ1-1 TRBV6-5 TGTGCCAGCAGGAATAACAGGAACACTGAAGCTTTCTTT CASRNNRNTEAFF
- - TRBJ1-2 TRBV5-1 TGCGCCAGCAGCTTTGGGGGGGATGGTGGCTACACCTTC CASSFGGDGGYTF
once - TRBJ2-3 TRBV10-1 TGCGCCAGCAGTTGGGGTCAGGGTCGCACAGATACGCAGTATTTT CASSWGQGRTDTQYF
- - TRBJ1-2 TRBV5-1 TGCGCCAGCAGCTTGGGACAGGAGTATGGCTACACCTTC CASSLGQEYGYTF
- TRBD1 TRBJ1-1 TRBV5-1 TGCGCCAGCAGCCCGGACAGGGGCCGGAACACTGAAGCTTTCTTT CASSPDRGRNTEAFF
once TRBD1 TRBJ1-2 TRBV5-6 TGTGCCAGCAGCGAACCCGGGACAGGGAAGATCGGGAACTATGGCTACACCTTC CASSEPGTGKIGNYGYTF
- - TRBJ2-5 TRBV25-1 TGTGCCAGCACGGGGTCTGAGACCCAGTACTTC CASTGSETQYF
- - TRBJ2-5 TRBV5-1 TGCGCCAGCAGCGACACAGGTTCTCAAGAGACCCAGTACTTC CASSDTGSQETQYF
- - TRBJ1-1 TRBV2 TGTGCCAGCAGTTCAACAGGGACCTACACTGAAGCTTTCTTT CASSSTGTYTEAFF
- - TRBJ2-7 TRBV19 TGTGCCAGTAGTTTCAGCCCCGGGACTTCCTACGAGCAGTACTTC CASSFSPGTSYEQYF
- - TRBJ2-6 TRBV7-2 TGTGCCAGCAGGGGGGCAGGGATTAACTCTGGGGCCAACGTCCTGACTTTC CASRGAGINSGANVLTF
- - TRBJ2-7 TRBV12-2 TGTGCAAGTCGCTTAGCGGCGGCGGAATCCTACGAGCAGTACTTC CASRLAAAESYEQYF
- - TRBJ2-2 TRBV10-3 TGTGCCATCAGTGAGCCGAAGACAGGGAACACCGGGGAGCTGTTTTTT CAISEPKTGNTGELFF
- TRBD2 TRBJ2-3 TRBV15 TGTGCCACCAGCAGAGATCTTGGGGCGGGAGTGACAGATACGCAGTATTTT CATSRDLGAGVTDTQYF
- - TRBJ2-4 TRBV28 TGTGCCAGCAGTTTATCCGAGGACATTCAGTACTTC CASSLSEDIQYF
- - TRBJ1-5 TRBV6-1 TGTGCCAGCGGGGGAGGGTGGGGTCAGCCCCAGCATTTT CASGGGWGQPQHF
- TRBD1 TRBJ1-5 TRBV6-5 TGTGCCAGCAGTGAACAGGGGGGCAATCAGCCCCAGCATTTT CASSEQGGNQPQHF